The 4 T cell receptor beta chains in this list originate from one sample, sequenced in a study of blood T cell repertoires in COVID-19. Produced via immunoSEQ multiplex PCR; TCRdb's table is partial and in-frame only. This table holds over 300,000 clones, roughly 87% found once. Sequenced sample: PBMCs or T cells enriched from blood (not recorded which). Source of these receptors: a woman in her 30s who had recovered from COVID-19.

Written as DNA, the CDR3 is TGTGCCTCCACTAGCGGGGGGAATGAAGAGACCCAGTACTTC. It codes for CASTSGGNEETQYF. The chain couples TRBV30 to TRBJ2-5; 12 bases match TRBD2. Germline-derived CDR1 and CDR2 are GTSNPN and SVGIG (reference sequence). This CDR3 has 14 residues. V lost 7 bases and J lost 3; bases outside the gene matches: 6. The full variable domain, completed using reference TRBV30 and TRBJ2-5, is SQTIHQWPATLVQPVGSPLSLECTVEGTSNPNLYWYRQAAGRGLQLLFYSVGIGQISSEVPQNLSASRPQDRQFILSSKKLLLSDSGFYLCASTSGGNEETQYFGPGTRLLVL.

The chain recombines TRBV9 with TRBJ2-5; no definite D call. The CDR3 runs 16 residues. Trimming left V 0 bases short and J 4 bases short, with 16 bases between. Germline V CDR1 and CDR2: SGDLS, YYNGEE. This CDR3 reads CASSVDYLRRVETQYF. In DNA form, the CDR3 reads TGTGCCAGCAGCGTAGACTATCTTCGGCGTGTAGAGACCCAGTACTTC. Complete variable domain (other parts from reference TRBV9 and TRBJ2-5): DSGVTQTPKHLITATGQRVTLRCSPRSGDLSVYWYQQSLDQGLQFLIQYYNGEERAKGNILERFSAQQFPDLHSELNLSSLELGDSALYFCASSVDYLRRVETQYFGPGTRLLVL.

The chain combines TRBV7-6 with TRBJ2-2; TRBD1 agrees at 9 bases. V lost 4 bases to trimming and J lost 1 base; unmatched junction nucleotides: 4. Germline V CDR1 and CDR2: SGHVS, FNYEAQ. This CDR3 has 16 residues. CDR3 bases: TGTGCCAGCAGCTCGAACAGGGGGCTGAACACCGGGGAGCTGTTTTTT. It specifies CASSSNRGLNTGELFF.

This clone showed up just once. The chain is built from TRBV30 and TRBJ1-5, with D tentatively TRBD1 (6 bases). The CDR3 has 14 amino acids. V lost 3 bases to trimming and J lost 11 bases, with 20 bases between them. The germline gives CDR1 GTSNPN, CDR2 SVGIG (reference sequence). The CDR3 sequence is CAWSQGSAAQAQHF. Here the CDR3 DNA reads TGTGCCTGGAGCCAGGGGTCGGCTGCCCAGGCCCAGCATTTT.